Included here is one T cell receptor (beta chain) sequence, with context. While infection was still active, Seattle patients were enrolled and then followed longitudinally. This specimen belongs to a study of blood T cell repertoires in COVID-19. Study overall: Samples came from the United States, Italy and Spain, spanning acute and convalescent COVID-19. From T cells, B-cell-depleted T cells, or PBMCs came the material, which was cDNA or gDNA.

The table came from immunoSEQ multiplex PCR; TCRdb's copy has only in-frame clones and leaves some out. Among roughly 150,000 clones, around 81% were seen once, and the ten largest hold over 7%. The length of the CDR3 is 14 residues. Deletions cut 0 bases from V and 6 bases from J, with 6 bases between. Germline V CDR1 and CDR2: LNHDA, SQIVND (reference sequence). The clonotype originates from an elderly woman with COVID-19, enrolled during active disease. The sample consisted of peripheral blood. This rearrangement joins TRBV19 to TRBJ1-6; possibly TRBD1 for D (5 bases). The CDR3 DNA reads as TGTGCCAGTAGTATAGACAGGGTTAATTCACCCCTCCACTTT. Protein product: CASSIDRVNSPLHF.